This TCR beta chain was sequenced in a study of control samples from healthy donors and cancer patients. V lost 3 bases and J lost 4, with 12 bases in between. The germline V gene encodes CDR1 GTSNPN and CDR2 SVGIG (reference sequence). The CDR3 is made up of 13 amino acids. TCRdb's table, derived via immunoSEQ multiplex PCR, lists solely in-frame clones and lacks some. Here the sample spans about 95,000 clones, around 85% being singletons. This clone appeared a single time. The V call is TRBV30, the J call TRBJ1-2, with D perhaps matching TRBD1 (6 bases). Material: blood. The receptor was derived from a man between 25 and 39 years old in good health. In DNA, the CDR3 is TGTGCCTGGAGCCGAGACAGGACCTATGGCTACACCTTC. It codes for CAWSRDRTYGYTF.